The clone carrying this TCR beta chain appeared a few times. The entry originates in a study of cytotoxic CD8 clonotypes in ibrutinib-treated CLL. Clones were read by immunoSEQ multiplex PCR, and TCRdb kept only the in-frame ones, dropping some. In the table there are around 310,000 clones, roughly 79% of which are singletons. The ends were cut back, 3 bases at V and 6 bases at J, with 6 bases in the middle. CDR3 length: 11 amino acids. From germline, CDR1 is SGHAT and CDR2 FQNNGV. The source is a human donor with chronic lymphocytic leukemia. The chain carries TRBV11-2 and TRBJ2-7; no reliable D call. Here the sequenced sample was PBMCs, taken before ibrutinib treatment. The chain's CDR3 is CASSFGGEQYF. The CDR3 DNA reads TGTGCCAGCAGCTTTGGTGGCGAGCAGTACTTC.